These 15 T cell receptor beta chains came from one sample sequenced in a study of T cell repertoires in cytomegalovirus infection. For these TCRs, the target antigens are not known. Using its own MiXCR run on the reads, TCRdb lists one record per CDR3 protein. The data hold 550,000 to 850,000 distinct CDR3 sequences, with about 30% observed a single time. This sample comprised cultured PBMCs, obtained from culture after CMV antigen stimulation. Every receptor here comes from a human donor in good health (CMV status not recorded). Some clones in this sample may be carry-over from other donors' samples.

The table lists this clonotype with a few counts. The CDR3 here is CASSSIGNEQFF. CDR3 DNA: TGTGCCAGCAGCAGCATAGGCAATGAGCAGTTCTTC. V gene TRBV5-4 combines with J gene TRBJ2-1; D ambiguous. The CDR3 loop spans 12 amino acids. V shed 4 bases and J shed 6 bases, with 8 bases lying between them. CDR1 and CDR2 from the germline V gene are SGHNT and YYREEE (reference sequence).

On this clonotype itself: Given a much more abundant clone one base away, this may be a read error. The V call is TRBV7-2, the J call TRBJ1-6; D remains ambiguous. Trimming left V 5 bases short and J 9 bases short, with 11 bases between. The CDR3 has 13 amino acids. Germline CDR1 is SGHTA and CDR2 is FQGNSA. The CDR3 here is CASSVDGVSPLHF. CDR3 in DNA: TGTGCCAGCAGCGTCGACGGGGTTTCACCCCTCCACTTT.

This clonotype was recorded at least ten times. The chain combines TRBV12-5 with TRBJ2-5; D could derive from TRBD1 or TRBD2 (5 bases each). Germline V gene lookup returns CDR1 LGHNT and CDR2 FRNRAP. Trimming cost V 1 base and J 5 bases, with 8 bases left between them. This CDR3 spans 13 amino acids. For the CDR3, the DNA is TGTGCTAGTGGTTTGGCGGGGCGGGAGACCCAGTACTTC. Translating it yields CASGLAGRETQYF. The variable domain in full, with the rest retrieved from reference TRBV12-5 and TRBJ2-5, is DARVTQTPRHKVTEMGQEVTMRCQPILGHNTVFWYRQTMMQGLELLAYFRNRAPLDDSGMPKDRFSAEMPDATLATLKIQPSEPRDSAVYFCASGLAGRETQYFGPGTRLLVL.

In this sample, this clonotype turned up a few times. V is TRBV20-1 and J is TRBJ2-7; 9 nucleotides align to TRBD2. This CDR3 has 14 amino acids. Germline V gene sequence: CDR1 DFQATT, CDR2 SNEGSKA (reference sequence). V shed 4 bases and J 3 bases; nucleotides not matched to a gene: 7. The CDR3 loop is CSAKGGRVLYEQYF. CDR3 bases: TGCAGTGCTAAGGGCGGGAGGGTTCTCTACGAGCAGTACTTC.

V gene TRBV11-2 combines with J gene TRBJ1-6; maybe TRBD1 (6 bases). Looked up from germline, CDR1 is SGHAT and CDR2 is FQNNGV. This CDR3 region has 16 residues. The V end lost 4 bases, the J end lost 10 bases, and 20 bases lay between the germline ends. The DNA for the CDR3 is TGTGCCAGCAGCTCCCTACGAGGGGGGTTTAGCTCACCCCTCCACTTT. Amino acid sequence: CASSSLRGGFSSPLHF.

The chain is built from TRBV19 and TRBJ2-2; no clear D gene. The CDR3 sequence is 13 residues long. The germline V gene encodes CDR1 LNHDA and CDR2 SQIVND (reference sequence). Deletions cut 9 bases from V and 7 bases from J, with 15 bases between. The CDR3, as DNA: TGTGCCAGCTCCCCCCAGTTACTCGGGGAGCTGTTTTTT. Its translation is CASSPQLLGELFF.

This clonotype was seen more than once but under ten times. The chain carries TRBV18 and TRBJ2-1; 7 bases map to TRBD2. The CDR3 loop spans 13 amino acids. After removal of 7 bases from V and 5 bases from J, the junction contained 5 bases not matched to a gene. CDR1 KGHSH and CDR2 LQKENI come from the germline V gene. CDR3 amino acids: CASYIRGDNEQFF. In DNA form, the CDR3 reads TGTGCCAGCTACATCCGGGGGGACAATGAGCAGTTCTTC.

The V call is TRBV7-9, the J call TRBJ2-1; 11 bases align to TRBD2. After removal of 0 bases from V and 9 bases from J, the junction contained 7 bases not matched to a gene. CDR3 length equals 16 residues. Germline CDR1 is SEHNR and CDR2 is FQNEAQ (reference sequence). CDR3 in amino acids: CASSLAGASGRLEQFF. The CDR3 region has the DNA TGTGCCAGCAGCTTAGCCGGGGCTAGCGGGAGGCTTGAGCAGTTCTTC. Variable domain in full (rest from reference TRBV7-9 and TRBJ2-1): DTGVSQNPRHKITKRGQNVTFRCDPISEHNRLYWYRQTLGQGPEFLTYFQNEAQLEKSRLLSDRFSAERPKGSFSTLEIQRTEQGDSAMYLCASSLAGASGRLEQFFGPGTRLTVL.

The V and J genes are TRBV10-3 and TRBJ1-2; TRBD1 is a possible D gene (6 bases). Looked up from germline, CDR1 is ENHRY and CDR2 is SYGVKD. This CDR3 has 12 residues. V lost 10 bases, J lost 8 bases, and 17 bases lay in between. Written as DNA, the CDR3 is TGTGCCACCAGGACGGGGGCGGACGGCTACACCTTC. Translating it yields CATRTGADGYTF.

This clonotype was detected a few times. The chain employs TRBV19 and TRBJ2-3; D possibly uses TRBD1 or TRBD2 (5 bases each). In germline, CDR1 is LNHDA, CDR2 SQIVND (reference sequence). V shed 5 bases and J shed 1 base, with 10 bases lying between them. The CDR3 is 14 residues long. The CDR3: CASSGGLGTDTQYF. The CDR3 nucleotides read TGTGCCAGTAGTGGGGGTCTCGGCACAGATACGCAGTATTTT.

This clonotype was picked up many times. The chain carries TRBV7-2 and TRBJ2-3, with 10 bases identical to TRBD2. In germline, CDR1 is SGHTA, CDR2 FQGNSA. The CDR3 runs to 17 residues. The V segment lost 5 bases and the J segment 2 bases; nucleotides outside the gene matches: 10. CDR3 sequence (DNA): TGTGCCAGCAGCGTAAACGTACTAGCGGGACCCACAGATACGCAGTATTTT. Its protein product is CASSVNVLAGPTDTQYF.

This clonotype was detected only a few times. The chain is built from TRBV12-3 or TRBV12-4 and TRBJ1-2; 9 positions match TRBD1. Trimming removed 6 bases from V and 4 bases from J; junction bases left unmatched: 6. The length of the CDR3 is 14 residues. CDR3 DNA: TGTGCCAGCAGACCAACAGGGGGCGCCTATGGCTACACCTTC. Translated: CASRPTGGAYGYTF.

The CDR3 DNA reads TGTGCCAGCAGCTTACTCCGGACAGGGGGTAGCGGGGAGCTGTTTTTT. Amino acid sequence: CASSLLRTGGSGELFF. This sequence joins TRBV11-2 and TRBJ2-2; 10 bases fit TRBD1. This CDR3 is built from 16 residues. The ends lost 2 bases at V and 7 bases at J; junction bases unmatched: 7. CDR1 SGHAT and CDR2 FQNNGV come from the germline V gene.

V gene TRBV6-1 combines with J gene TRBJ2-3, with a possible D match to TRBD2 (6 bases). V was clipped by 6 bases and J by 2 bases, with 12 bases between them. Germline lookup yields CDR1 MNHNS and CDR2 SASEGT. The CDR3 extends over 14 amino acids. CDR3 in amino acids: CASRPRGNTDTQYF. CDR3 nucleotide sequence: TGTGCCAGCAGACCCCGGGGGAACACAGATACGCAGTATTTT.

There are many counts of this clonotype. This sequence joins TRBV7-6 and TRBJ2-3; D call uncertain. CDR3 length: 13 amino acids. V lost 3 bases, J lost 0 bases, and 4 bases lay in between. Germline CDR1 is SGHVS and CDR2 is FNYEAQ. Here the CDR3 DNA reads TGTGCCAGCAGCTTGTGGAGCACAGATACGCAGTATTTT. Amino acids: CASSLWSTDTQYF.